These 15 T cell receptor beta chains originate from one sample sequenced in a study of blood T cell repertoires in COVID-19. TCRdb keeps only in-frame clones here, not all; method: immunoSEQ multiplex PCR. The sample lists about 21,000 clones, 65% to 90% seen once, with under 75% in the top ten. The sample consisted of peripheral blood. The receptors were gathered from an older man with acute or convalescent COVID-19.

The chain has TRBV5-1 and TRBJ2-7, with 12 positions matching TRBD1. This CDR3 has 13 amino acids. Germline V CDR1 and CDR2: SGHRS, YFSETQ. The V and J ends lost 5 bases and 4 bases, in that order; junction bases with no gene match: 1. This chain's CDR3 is CASRGQGAYEQYF. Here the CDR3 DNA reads TGCGCCAGCAGGGGACAGGGGGCTTACGAGCAGTACTTC. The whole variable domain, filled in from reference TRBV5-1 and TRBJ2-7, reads KAGVTQTPRYLIKTRGQQVTLSCSPISGHRSVSWYQQTPGQGLQFLFEYFSETQRNKGNFPGRFSGRQFSNSRSEMNVSTLELGDSALYLCASRGQGAYEQYFGPGTRLTVT.

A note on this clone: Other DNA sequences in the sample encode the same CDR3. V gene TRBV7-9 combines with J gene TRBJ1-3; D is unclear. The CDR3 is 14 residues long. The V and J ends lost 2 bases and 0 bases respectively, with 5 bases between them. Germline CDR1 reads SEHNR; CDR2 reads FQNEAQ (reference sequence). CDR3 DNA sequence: TGTGCCAGCAGCTTATCTTACTCTGGAAACACCATATATTTT. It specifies CASSLSYSGNTIYF. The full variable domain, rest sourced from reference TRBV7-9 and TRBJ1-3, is DTGVSQNPRHKITKRGQNVTFRCDPISEHNRLYWYRQTLGQGPEFLTYFQNEAQLEKSRLLSDRFSAERPKGSFSTLEIQRTEQGDSAMYLCASSLSYSGNTIYFGEGSWLTVV.

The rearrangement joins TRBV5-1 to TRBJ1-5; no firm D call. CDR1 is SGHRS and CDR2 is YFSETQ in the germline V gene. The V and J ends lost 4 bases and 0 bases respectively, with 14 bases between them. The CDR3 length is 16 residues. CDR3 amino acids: CASSPEAGNSNQPQHF. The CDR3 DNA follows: TGCGCCAGCAGCCCCGAAGCGGGGAATAGCAATCAGCCCCAGCATTTT.

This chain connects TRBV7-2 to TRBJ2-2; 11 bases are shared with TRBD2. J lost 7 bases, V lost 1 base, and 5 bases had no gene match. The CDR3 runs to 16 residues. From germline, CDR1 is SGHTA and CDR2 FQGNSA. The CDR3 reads CASSLDSGGAGGELFF. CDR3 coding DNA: TGTGCCAGCAGCTTAGATAGCGGGGGGGCGGGCGGGGAGCTGTTTTTT.

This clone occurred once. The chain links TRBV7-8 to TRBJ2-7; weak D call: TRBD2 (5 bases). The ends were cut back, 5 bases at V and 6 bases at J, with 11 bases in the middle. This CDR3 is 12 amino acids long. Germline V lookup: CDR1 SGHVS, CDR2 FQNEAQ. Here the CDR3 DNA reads TGTGCCAGCAGCCGCCTCGGGGTCGAGCAGTACTTC. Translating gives CASSRLGVEQYF.

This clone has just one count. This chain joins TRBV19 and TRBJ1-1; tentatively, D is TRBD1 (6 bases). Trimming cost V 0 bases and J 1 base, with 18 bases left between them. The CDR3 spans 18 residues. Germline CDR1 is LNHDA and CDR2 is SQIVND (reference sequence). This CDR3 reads CASSIDLGEQGTNTEAFF. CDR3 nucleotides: TGTGCCAGTAGTATAGATCTAGGGGAACAGGGTACGAACACTGAAGCTTTCTTT.

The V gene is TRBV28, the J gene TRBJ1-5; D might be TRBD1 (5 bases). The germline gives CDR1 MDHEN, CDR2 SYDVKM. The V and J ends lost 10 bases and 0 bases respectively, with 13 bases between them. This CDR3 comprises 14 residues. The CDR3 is CATKGPYSNQPQHF. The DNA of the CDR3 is TGTGCCACCAAGGGGCCTTATAGCAATCAGCCCCAGCATTTT.

This CDR3 is CASSITSGGAVQETQYF. The CDR3 DNA reads TGTGCCAGTAGTATCACTAGCGGGGGGGCAGTCCAAGAGACCCAGTACTTC. V gene TRBV19 combines with J gene TRBJ2-5, with 13 bases matching TRBD2. The germline CDR1 and CDR2 sequences are LNHDA and SQIVND (reference sequence). The CDR3 runs to 17 residues. V gave up 3 bases and J gave up 1 base; unmatched junction bases: 5.

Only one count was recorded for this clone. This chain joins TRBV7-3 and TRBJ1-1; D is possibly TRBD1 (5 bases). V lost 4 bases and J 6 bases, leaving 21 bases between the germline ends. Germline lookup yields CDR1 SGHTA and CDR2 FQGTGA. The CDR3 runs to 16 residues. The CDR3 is CASSSGVSRDTAEAFF. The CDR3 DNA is TGTGCCAGCAGCTCGGGGGTGAGCAGGGATACGGCTGAAGCTTTCTTT.

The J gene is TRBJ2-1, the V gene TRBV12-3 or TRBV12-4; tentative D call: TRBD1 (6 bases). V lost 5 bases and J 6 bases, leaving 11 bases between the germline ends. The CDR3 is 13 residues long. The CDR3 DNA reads TGTGCCAGCAGTAAGAAACAGGGCAATGAGCAGTTCTTC. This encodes CASSKKQGNEQFF.

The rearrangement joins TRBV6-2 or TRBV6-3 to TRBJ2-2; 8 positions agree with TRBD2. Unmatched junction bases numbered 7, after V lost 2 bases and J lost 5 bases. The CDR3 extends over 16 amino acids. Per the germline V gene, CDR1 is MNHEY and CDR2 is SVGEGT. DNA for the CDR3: TGTGCCAGCAGTTACCCGCCCCGCGGGGGGACCGGGGAGCTGTTTTTT. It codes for CASSYPPRGGTGELFF.

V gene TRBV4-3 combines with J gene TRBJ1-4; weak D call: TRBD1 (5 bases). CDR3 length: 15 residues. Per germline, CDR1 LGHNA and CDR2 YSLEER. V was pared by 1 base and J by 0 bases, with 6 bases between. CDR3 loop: CASSQVQATNEKLFF. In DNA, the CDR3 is TGCGCCAGCAGCCAAGTACAGGCAACTAATGAAAAACTGTTTTTT.

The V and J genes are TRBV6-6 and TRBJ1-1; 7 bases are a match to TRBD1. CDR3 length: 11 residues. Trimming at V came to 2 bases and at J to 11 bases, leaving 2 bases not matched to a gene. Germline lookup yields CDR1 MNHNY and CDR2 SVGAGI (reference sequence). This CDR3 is CASSYTGVAFF. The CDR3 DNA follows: TGTGCCAGCAGTTACACAGGGGTTGCTTTCTTT.

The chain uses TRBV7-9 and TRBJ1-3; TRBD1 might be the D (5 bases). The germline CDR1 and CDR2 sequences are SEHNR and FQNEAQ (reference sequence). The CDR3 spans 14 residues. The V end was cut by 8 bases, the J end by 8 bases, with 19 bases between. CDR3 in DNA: TGTGCCAGCGAGCTTCAGGGTGCTGGGGACACCATATATTTT. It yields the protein CASELQGAGDTIYF. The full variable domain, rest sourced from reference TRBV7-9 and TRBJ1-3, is DTGVSQNPRHKITKRGQNVTFRCDPISEHNRLYWYRQTLGQGPEFLTYFQNEAQLEKSRLLSDRFSAERPKGSFSTLEIQRTEQGDSAMYLCASELQGAGDTIYFGEGSWLTVV.

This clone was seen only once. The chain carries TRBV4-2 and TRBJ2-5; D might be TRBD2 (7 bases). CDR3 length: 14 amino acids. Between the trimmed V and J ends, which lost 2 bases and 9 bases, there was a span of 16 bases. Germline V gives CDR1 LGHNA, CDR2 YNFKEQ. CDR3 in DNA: TGTGCCAGCAGCCAACCGGAAGGGGGGGCAGCCCAGTACTTC. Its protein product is CASSQPEGGAAQYF.